The following is a TCR beta chain sequence with its context. The antigen is not known. The library was made from cDNA and included unique molecular identifiers. Starting from around 0.96 to 9.9 million T cells, the study yielded about half a million cDNA molecules. TCRdb re-called the PCR reads through MiXCR, storing one row per CDR3 protein. The repertoire consists of approximately 630,000 distinct CDR3 sequences, with roughly three fifths occurring once and the leading ten covering about 11%. The sample comes from a study of post-analysis software for immune sequencing data. Overall study results and limits: Four to six TRBV segments (TRBV5-6, TRBV5-1 and TRBV20-1 among them) occurred more frequently in patients than in controls. Samples from one preparation batch, clustered by F measure, grouped strongly together.

Trimming took off 4 bases at V and 4 bases at J, with 11 bases between the two ends. In germline, CDR1 is MNHEY, CDR2 SVGAGI. The CDR3 contains 13 residues. This receptor was identified in a girl aged 2-10 years with multiple sclerosis. This chain links TRBV6-5 with TRBJ2-7; no clear D. Input material: blood. CDR3 residues: CASSWHCCYEQYF. CDR3 nucleotides: TGTGCCAGCAGTTGGCACTGCTGTTACGAGCAGTACTTC.